In this sample, the clone carrying this TCR beta chain turned up once. The data stem from a study of blood T cell repertoires in COVID-19. This CDR3 spans 15 amino acids. V was pared by 2 bases and J by 13 bases, with 14 bases of the junction left unmatched. Germline CDR1 reads ENHRY; CDR2 reads SYGVKD. The table came from immunoSEQ multiplex PCR; TCRdb's copy has only in-frame clones and leaves some out. The sample includes about 300,000 clones, 90% to 95% seen only once; the top ten take 2.2%. The source of this sequence is a woman aged 25 to 39 with COVID-19, enrolled during active disease. The gene calls are TRBV10-3 and TRBJ1-5, with TRBD1 matching over 7 bases. What was sequenced was peripheral blood. The CDR3 reads CAISEQDRIRGPQHF. The CDR3 DNA follows: TGTGCCATCAGTGAGCAGGACAGGATCAGGGGTCCACAGCATTTT.